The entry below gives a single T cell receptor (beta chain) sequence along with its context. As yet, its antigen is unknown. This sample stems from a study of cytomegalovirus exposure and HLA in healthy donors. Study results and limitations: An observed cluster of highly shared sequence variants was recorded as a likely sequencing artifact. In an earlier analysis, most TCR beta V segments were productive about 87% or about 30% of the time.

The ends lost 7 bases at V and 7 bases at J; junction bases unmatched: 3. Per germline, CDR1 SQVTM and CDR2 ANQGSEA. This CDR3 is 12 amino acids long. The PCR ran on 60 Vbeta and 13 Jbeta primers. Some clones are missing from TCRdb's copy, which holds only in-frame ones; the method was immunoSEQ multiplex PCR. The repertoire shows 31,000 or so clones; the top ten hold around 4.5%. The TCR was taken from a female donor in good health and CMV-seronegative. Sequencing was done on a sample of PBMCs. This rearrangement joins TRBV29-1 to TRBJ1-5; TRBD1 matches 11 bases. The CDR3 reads CSAGTGGQPQHF. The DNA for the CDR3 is TGCAGCGCTGGGACAGGGGGGCAGCCCCAGCATTTT.